The T cell receptor (beta chain) under discussion was sequenced for a study of Ad26.COV2.S vaccination and SARS-CoV-2 variants. As for the study in general: Trial arm assignment for the donor was COV1001 Ad26.COV2.S. Findings of the study overall: Using TCR breadth and depth analyses may have led to underestimated total T cell responses. Placebo recipients showed lower spike-specific TCR breadth than vaccinees. Vaccine and placebo groups showed comparable non-spike TCR breadth.

As concerns this clone: The antigen is undetermined.

Trimming at V came to 7 bases and at J to 8 bases, leaving 12 bases not matched to a gene. The CDR3 loop spans 14 amino acids. In germline, CDR1 is MNHEY, CDR2 SVGAGI. The repertoire was sequenced with immunoSEQ multiplex PCR; TCRdb's copy has only in-frame clones and lacks some. The sample shows some 250,000 clones, approximately 88% of them seen only once. Treatment defined: approximately 18 received Ad26.COV2.S at low or high dose, single or two shots; roughly 5 received placebo; per-sample allocation not given. Day 63 following the first vaccine or placebo injection was when the samples were taken.

The sequenced sample was peripheral blood, obtained in a trial of Ad26.COV2.S vaccine versus placebo. The J gene is TRBJ1-2, the V gene TRBV6-5; 8 bases are shared with TRBD1. The TCR originated in a person between 18 and 60 years old who received the Ad26.COV2.S COVID-19 vaccine or a placebo. The CDR3 sequence is CASITSGGATGYTF. The DNA for the CDR3 is TGTGCCAGCATTACTTCAGGGGGCGCGACAGGCTACACCTTC.